This TCR beta chain was identified in a study of blood T cell repertoires in COVID-19. The CDR3 contains 13 residues. The germline V gene encodes CDR1 MDHEN and CDR2 SYDVKM. Trimming at V came to 5 bases and at J to 6 bases, leaving 6 bases not matched to a gene. Enrolled through a virtual design, the participants were between about 18 and 100 years of age and came from 24 US areas. Each recovered donor of Cohort 3 presented with two negative PCRs, clearance, or symptom resolution. Repertoires were generated with immunoSEQ multiplex PCR, while TCRdb's copy carries only in-frame clones and drops some. This table has a few hundred thousand clones, roughly 87% appearing once.

This sequence originates from a woman under 40 who had recovered from COVID-19. V and J are TRBV28 and TRBJ1-1; 7 bases map to TRBD1. Sequences were obtained from PBMCs or T cells enriched from blood (not recorded which). The CDR3 bases are TGTGCCAGCAGTGAACAGGGGTTCGCTGAAGCTTTCTTT. Translating it yields CASSEQGFAEAFF.